Sequencing of this T cell receptor beta chain was carried out in a study of T cell responses to AZD1222 COVID-19 vaccine. Details on this clone: Its specificity is unknown.

Second doses at about 4 or about 12 weeks were pooled. Libraries were prepared by immunoSEQ multiplex PCR; TCRdb keeps only in-frame clonotypes and omits some of them. Among approximately 150,000 clones listed, approximately 91% were seen once. Notes on the study in general: Repertoires were obtained only post-peak T cell response. Mostly white British, mostly female donors; authors suggested clonal diversity may be underestimated. Spike was spanned by vaccine-associated CD4 TCRs, which were dominant at 160-218 and 743-854.

Germline V gene lookup returns CDR1 MNHEY and CDR2 SVGEGT. The CDR3 runs 16 residues. Between the trimmed V and J ends, which lost 2 bases and 0 bases, there was a span of 13 bases. Material: peripheral blood, obtained 28 days after the second AZD1222 dose. This sequence was found in an adult who received the AZD1222 COVID-19 vaccine. This chain uses TRBV6-2 or TRBV6-3 with TRBJ2-5; D perhaps matches TRBD2 (6 bases). CDR3 residues: CASSYTRGDYQETQYF. The CDR3 coding sequence is TGTGCCAGCAGTTACACCCGAGGGGACTACCAAGAGACCCAGTACTTC.